One sample yielded the 4 T cell receptor beta chains listed below, sequenced in a study of blood T cell repertoires in COVID-19. TCRdb's copy holds only in-frame clones and misses some; the assay was immunoSEQ multiplex PCR. The data hold roughly 100,000 clones, with roughly four fifths observed a single time. The specimen sequenced was peripheral blood. The receptors were sampled from a man in his forties with active or convalescent COVID-19.

The genes are TRBV4-2 and TRBJ1-2, with D uncertain. This CDR3 region has 15 residues. Germline V gives CDR1 LGHNA, CDR2 YNFKEQ. V shed 0 bases and J shed 7 bases, with 15 bases lying between them. CDR3 region: CASSQEATSTGGYTF. Written as DNA, the CDR3 is TGTGCCAGCAGCCAAGAGGCCACCTCAACGGGTGGCTACACCTTC.

The genes are TRBV21-1 and TRBJ1-1; no DNA check was done on the table's D call, TRBD1. TRBV21-1 is an annotated pseudogene. This CDR3 comprises 15 residues. The CDR3, as DNA: TGTGCCAGCAGCAAAGGGGTAGGGGGAGACACTGAAGCTTTCTTT. The encoded protein is CASSKGVGGDTEAFF.

This clone was observed a handful of times. V and J are TRBV7-2 and TRBJ2-7; 10 bases fit TRBD2. CDR1 and CDR2 from the germline V gene are SGHTA and FQGNSA. CDR3 length: 15 residues. J gave up 1 base and V 8 bases, and 8 bases lay outside the gene matches. The DNA of the CDR3 is TGTGCCAGCGGCACTTCTAGCGGGGGTTCCTACGAGCAGTACTTC. Protein product: CASGTSSGGSYEQYF.

This rearrangement joins TRBV12-2 to TRBJ1-1. TRBV12-2 is a pseudogene locus. The CDR3 is 15 residues long. CDR3 protein: CASRLVAGRGTEAFF. DNA for the CDR3: TGTGCAAGTCGCTTAGTGGCCGGGAGGGGCACTGAAGCTTTCTTT.